This T cell receptor beta chain was recovered during a study of T-cell reconstitution after alpha-beta-depleted transplantation in children. The authors prepared the TCRbeta library with unique molecular identifiers. In TCRdb, the PCR reads were re-called with MiXCR into one record per CDR3 protein. The sample shows some 600,000 distinct CDR3 sequences, approximately 16% of them seen only once. Germline V gene sequence: CDR1 LGHNA, CDR2 YSLEER. The V and J ends lost 0 bases and 4 bases respectively, with 9 bases between them. The length of the CDR3 is 14 residues. The chain carries TRBV4-3 and TRBJ1-1; the D gene is possibly TRBD1 (6 bases). Material: PBMCs from the stem cell graft donor, obtained from the stem cell graft. The clonotype comes from a human donor who donated a stem cell graft to a child with acute myeloid leukemia. As DNA, the CDR3 is TGCGCCAGCAGCCAAGAGACAGGTCTCACTGAAGCTTTCTTT. This encodes CASSQETGLTEAFF.